A single sample is the source of the 3 T cell receptor beta chains below, sequenced in a study of cytomegalovirus exposure and HLA in healthy donors. The primer mix had 60 Vbeta and 13 Jbeta primers. Here immunoSEQ multiplex PCR was the method, and the copy in TCRdb shows in-frame clones only, minus some. The repertoire holds around 170,000 clones, with around three quarters as singletons. Sequencing used PBMCs. Receptor source: a man aged 40-49 years in good health and CMV-seronegative.

Comment on this clone: Different DNA sequences within this sample yield the same CDR3. The J gene is TRBJ1-2, the V gene TRBV20-1, with D unresolved. The CDR3 has 11 residues. Germline lookup yields CDR1 DFQATT and CDR2 SNEGSKA (reference sequence). Trimming took 0 bases from V and 4 from J, leaving 3 bases between them. The DNA for the CDR3 is TGCAGTGCTAGAGACAGCTATGGCTACACCTTC. The encoded protein is CSARDSYGYTF.

The table lists this clone with a count of one. This rearrangement joins TRBV9 to TRBJ1-1; D is ambiguous. V was cut by 0 bases and J by 5 bases, with 8 bases left in between. The CDR3 totals 13 residues. In germline, CDR1 is SGDLS, CDR2 YYNGEE. CDR3 loop: CASSVERRTEAFF. The CDR3 bases are TGTGCCAGCAGCGTAGAGAGGAGGACTGAAGCTTTCTTT.

The chain links TRBV9 to TRBJ2-5; the D is unclear. Trimming pared 0 bases from V and 1 base from J, leaving 7 bases between. Looked up from germline, CDR1 is SGDLS and CDR2 is YYNGEE. The CDR3 loop spans 14 amino acids. CDR3 sequence reads: CASSVGGAQETQYF. The CDR3 region has the DNA TGTGCCAGCAGCGTAGGCGGAGCCCAAGAGACCCAGTACTTC.